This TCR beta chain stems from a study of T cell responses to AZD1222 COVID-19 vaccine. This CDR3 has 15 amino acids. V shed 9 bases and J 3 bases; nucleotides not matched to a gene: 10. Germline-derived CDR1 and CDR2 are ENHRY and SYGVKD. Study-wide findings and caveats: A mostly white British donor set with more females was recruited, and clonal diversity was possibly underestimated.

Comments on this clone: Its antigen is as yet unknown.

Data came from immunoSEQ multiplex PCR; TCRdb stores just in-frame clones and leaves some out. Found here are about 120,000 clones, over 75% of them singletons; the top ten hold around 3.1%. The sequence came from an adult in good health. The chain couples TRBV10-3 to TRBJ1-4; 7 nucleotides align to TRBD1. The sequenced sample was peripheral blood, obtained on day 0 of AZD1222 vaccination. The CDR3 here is CAMRGRGGANEKLFF. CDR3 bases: TGTGCCATGAGGGGGCGGGGCGGAGCTAATGAAAAACTGTTTTTT.